This TCR beta chain was captured in a study of shared clonotypes between healthy human individuals (dated by TCRdb to 2019 to 2021). About the study as a whole: The cohort comprised two women and a few men aged 18 to 49 years. For each donor, CD4 naive and CD4 memory were each given three plates, CD8 naive was given two plates, and CD8 memory was given one plate. The study deeply sequenced blood TCR repertoires of about five healthy adults to estimate repertoire size and the extent of clonotype sharing between individuals. Different laboratories and diverse techniques were used to prepare libraries and sequence TCR repertoires, to increase sequencing depth and limit assay-specific biases. Per donor, leukapheresis produced somewhere between about 0.94 and 8.9 billion PBMCs. General findings and caveats noted by the study authors: Compared with non-shared clonotypes, the clonotypes found in all four sorted-subset donors had higher generation probabilities. Sharing across a few donors was observed for roughly 5% of naive CD4, 3% to 3.5% of naive CD8, around 2.5% of memory CD4, and around 0.44% of memory CD8 clonotypes. Incomplete sequencing was indicated by rarefaction of sorted-subset datasets, despite the large sequencing depth. Because the study included a small number of donors, the genetic and exposure-history diversity represented was limited. Larger estimated clonotype richness was generally found for naive subsets than for memory subsets. Pairwise subsampling indicated that sequencing depth was expected to affect the degree of clonotype sharing among donors. Sampling was restricted to blood, and TCR repertoires in tissues likely differ from the TCR repertoires found in blood.

V loses 3 bases of germline sequence and J loses 5 bases, and the interval between the two ends is 11 bases. Reading from cysteine to phenylalanine, the CDR3 counts 13 amino acids. Only CDR3 DNA remains: 39 bases, in frame from the first base. From the germline V gene (reference sequence), CDR1 is SEHNR and CDR2 is FQNEAQ. Comment on this clone: Its antigen is still unknown. No much larger clonotype is one base removed from it; base qualities were not supplied.

CD8 naive samples consisted of CD45RO-negative cells that were positively selected for CCR7, yielding a CD45RA+CCR7+ population without TemRA cells. The donors were healthy, HIV-negative adults with no recently reported acute infections or vaccinations. Every donor was a Caucasian adult living in Nashville, Tennessee, USA. Blood was obtained by leukapheresis, after which PBMCs were separated by Ficoll-Histopaque density gradient centrifugation and cryopreserved in liquid nitrogen vapor phase. Analytical flow cytometry was used to check the purity and quantity of each magnetically sorted T cell population. Genomic DNA was isolated from each sorted fraction and quantified by UV absorbance on a Nanodrop 2000c. Using the deep immunoSEQ assay, multiplex PCR amplified TCR CDR3 regions from genomic DNA. For each cell subset, the extracted genomic DNA was distributed evenly across all wells of several immunoSEQ 96-well plates, and each plate served as one replicate. For sorted subsets, around 200 ng genomic DNA, equal to 30,000 to 35,000 T cell genomes, was loaded into each replicate PCR. Purified libraries were measured with a Qubit 3.0 fluorometer, size-checked on a Bioanalyzer 2100, and measured again with the KAPA Library Quantification kit. Every immunoSEQ 96-well plate was sequenced on a separate single-read 150-cycle Illumina NextSeq 550 flow cell. Per the source publication's procedure: Because the immunoSEQ output held only junctional sequences and lacked quality scores, the filtering could not match the filtering applied to full-length reads. Sequences were annotated with PyIR, a Python wrapper for IgBLAST v1.9, and V/J genes and CDR3 were assigned using IMGT germline references. Any read was removed if the V/J assignment was weak (E-value above 1e-6), the CDR3 was missing, or the read contained stop codons, out-of-frame junctions, or ambiguous translated residues. V3J clonotypes were defined as sequences sharing the same inferred V gene, J gene, and CDR3 amino acid sequence. To compute the percentage overlap between repertoires, the number of shared unique clonotypes was divided by the size of the smaller repertoire. Three approaches were used to assess repertoire richness: RTK rarefaction, the Chao1 estimator, and Recon v2.1 estimates of unobserved clonotypes. Generation probabilities for all TCRbeta clonotypes obtained by the gDNA method from a few donors were computed using OLGA. Here the immuneACCESS table is served through TCRdb, limited to in-frame sequences with V and J called. Missing clones are a known gap in these copies; in checked studies unresolved V genes cover under half, and the rest lacks a known reason. The DNA was the basis for D and trimming; V, J and clone size are from that table. This sample comprises 550,000 to 650,000 clones, roughly 96% of them detected only once. Less than 0.12% of the sample lies in the top ten.

The rearranged segments are TRBV7-9 and TRBJ2-7; TRBD2 is a weak D gene call, 6 bases matching. This TCR was recovered from a woman in her twenties or thirties in good health. The sequenced sample was naive CD8+ T cells sorted from blood. The sample's cell subset or site label, decoded: CD45RA+CCR7+. The nucleotides are TGTGCCAGCAGCTTCGTGTGGGAGGACGAGCAGTACTTC. Its coded protein is CASSFVWEDEQYF.